This TCR beta chain was recovered during a study of breast tumors, draining lymph nodes, adjacent tissues listed by TCRdb under 2016. Concerning the study at large: TCR beta repertoires were compared across tumor, adjacent nontumor tissue and axillary lymph nodes obtained from breast cancer patients. In human breast cancer, the study set out to assess how tumor, surrounding tissue and draining lymph node repertoires relate to one another and whether T cells might be exchanged between them. The paper as a whole reports these results and caveats: The data were considered consistent with most tumor T cells being derived from the lymph node and subsequently expanding within tumor tissue. Tumor T-cell repertoires showed less diversity than lymph node repertoires and more diversity than nontumor tissue repertoires, and tumor T-cell repertoires showed preferential V and J gene usage. Tumor and nontumor tissue repertoires were found to be significantly more similar in luminal-like than in basal-like breast cancer. The study presented the conclusion that tumor T cells originate in lymph nodes as consistent with a hypothesis, not as something directly demonstrated.

This clonotype was observed at least ten times. The target of this receptor is not known. Base qualities were left out, and no much larger clone turns up one base away. Sequencing was carried out with an Illumina HiSeq 2000. Multiplex PCR amplification was used to generate the TCR beta chain libraries. High-throughput sequencing was used to analyze the amplified TCR beta chain products. TCRdb ran its own pipeline on the public reads, namely fastp trimming at Q25 and MiXCR clone calling, and kept in-frame beta chains. Each entry is one CDR3 protein sequence, shown with its most common DNA and genes. The sample table contains around 66,000 distinct CDR3 sequences; only one count was recorded for about 40% of them. The top ten clones comprise more than 7.5% of the sample. The sequenced sample was breast tumor tissue. This sequence originates from a female donor with breast cancer. Some clones in this sample may be carry-over from other donors' samples.

The nucleotides read TGTGCCAGCAGTCACGGGAGACCTTACGAGCAGTACTTC. This encodes CASSHGRPYEQYF. The sequence is built from TRBV6-5 and TRBJ2-7, with TRBD2 tentatively as D gene (6 bases match). The germline ends are 12 bases apart after V is trimmed by 5 bases and J by 4 bases. Measured from the cysteine to the phenylalanine, the CDR3 is 13 residues long. Only the CDR3 region is kept as DNA, spanning 39 bases read in frame from base 1. The germline V gene encodes CDR1 MNHEY and CDR2 SVGAGI.